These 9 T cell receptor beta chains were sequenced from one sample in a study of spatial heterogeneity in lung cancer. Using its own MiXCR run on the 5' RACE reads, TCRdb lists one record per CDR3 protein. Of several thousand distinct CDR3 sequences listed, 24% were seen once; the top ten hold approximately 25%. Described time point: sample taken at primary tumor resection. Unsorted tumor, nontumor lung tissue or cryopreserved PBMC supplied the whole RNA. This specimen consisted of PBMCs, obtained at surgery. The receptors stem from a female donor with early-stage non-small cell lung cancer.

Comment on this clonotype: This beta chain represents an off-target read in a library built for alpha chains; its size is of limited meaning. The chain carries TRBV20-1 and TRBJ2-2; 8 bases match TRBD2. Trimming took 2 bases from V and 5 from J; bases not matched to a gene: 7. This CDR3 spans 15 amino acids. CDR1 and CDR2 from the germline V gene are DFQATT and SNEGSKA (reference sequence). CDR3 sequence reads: CSARKRTSHTGELFF. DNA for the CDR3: TGCAGTGCTAGAAAAAGGACTAGCCATACCGGGGAGCTGTTTTTT.

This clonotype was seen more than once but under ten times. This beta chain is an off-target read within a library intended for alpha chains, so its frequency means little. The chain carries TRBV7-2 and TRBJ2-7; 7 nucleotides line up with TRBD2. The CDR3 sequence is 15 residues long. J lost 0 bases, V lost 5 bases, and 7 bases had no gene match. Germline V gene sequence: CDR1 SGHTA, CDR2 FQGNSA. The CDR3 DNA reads TGTGCCAGCAGCCTAGTAGCGGGTAGCTCCTACGAGCAGTACTTC. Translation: CASSLVAGSSYEQYF.

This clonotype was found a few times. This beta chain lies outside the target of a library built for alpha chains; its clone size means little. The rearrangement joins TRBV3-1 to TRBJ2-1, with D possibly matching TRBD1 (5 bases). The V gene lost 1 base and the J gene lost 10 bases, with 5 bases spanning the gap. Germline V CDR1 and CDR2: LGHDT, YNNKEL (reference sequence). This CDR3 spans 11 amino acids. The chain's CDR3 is CASSQGQEQFF. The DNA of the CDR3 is TGTGCCAGCAGCCAAGGACAGGAGCAGTTCTTC.

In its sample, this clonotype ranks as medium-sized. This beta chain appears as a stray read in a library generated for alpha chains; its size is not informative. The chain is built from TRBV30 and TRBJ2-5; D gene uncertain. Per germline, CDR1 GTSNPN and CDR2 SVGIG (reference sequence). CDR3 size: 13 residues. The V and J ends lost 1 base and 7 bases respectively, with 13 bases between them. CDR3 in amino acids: CAWSGLGSGTQYF. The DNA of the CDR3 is TGTGCCTGGAGTGGATTGGGATCTGGGACCCAGTACTTC.

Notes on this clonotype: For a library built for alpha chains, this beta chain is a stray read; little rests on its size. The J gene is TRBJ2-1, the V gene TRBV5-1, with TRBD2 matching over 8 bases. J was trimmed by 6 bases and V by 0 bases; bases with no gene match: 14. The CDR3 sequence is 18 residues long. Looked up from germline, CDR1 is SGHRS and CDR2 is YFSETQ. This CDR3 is CASSLAGQRGPNPNEQFF. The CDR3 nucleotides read TGCGCCAGCAGCTTGGCCGGTCAGCGGGGGCCTAATCCCAATGAGCAGTTCTTC.

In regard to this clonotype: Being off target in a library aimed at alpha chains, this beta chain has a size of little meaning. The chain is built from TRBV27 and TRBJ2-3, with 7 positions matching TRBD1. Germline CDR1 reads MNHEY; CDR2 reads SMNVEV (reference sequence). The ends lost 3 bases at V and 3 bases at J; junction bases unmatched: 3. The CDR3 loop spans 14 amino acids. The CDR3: CASSFLDRTDTQYF. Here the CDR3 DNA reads TGTGCCAGCAGTTTTTTGGACAGGACAGATACGCAGTATTTT.

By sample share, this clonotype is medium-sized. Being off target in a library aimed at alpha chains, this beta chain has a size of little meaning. The CDR3 loop is CSASVMAGTGRLAGGLTDTQYF. The DNA for the CDR3 is TGCAGTGCTAGCGTTATGGCCGGGACAGGGCGACTAGCGGGAGGGCTCACAGATACGCAGTATTTT. The rearrangement links TRBV20-1 to TRBJ2-3, with 14 nucleotides matching TRBD2. This CDR3 has 22 residues. V was pared by 3 bases and J by 2 bases, with 22 bases of the junction left unmatched. Germline CDR1 reads DFQATT; CDR2 reads SNEGSKA (reference sequence).

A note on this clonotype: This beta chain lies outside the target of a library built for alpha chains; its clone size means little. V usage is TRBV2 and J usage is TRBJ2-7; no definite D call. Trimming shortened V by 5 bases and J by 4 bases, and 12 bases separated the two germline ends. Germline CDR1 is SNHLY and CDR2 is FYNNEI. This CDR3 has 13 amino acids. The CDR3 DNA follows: TGTGCCAGCAGTAGAGAAGTAAAGTACGAGCAGTACTTC. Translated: CASSREVKYEQYF.

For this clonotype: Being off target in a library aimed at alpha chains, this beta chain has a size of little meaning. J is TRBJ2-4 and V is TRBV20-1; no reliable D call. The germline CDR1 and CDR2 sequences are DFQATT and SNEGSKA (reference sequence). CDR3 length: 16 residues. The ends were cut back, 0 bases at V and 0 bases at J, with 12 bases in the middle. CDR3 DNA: TGCAGTGCTAGAGATCGCCGGAGACTAGCCAAAAACATTCAGTACTTC. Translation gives CSARDRRRLAKNIQYF.